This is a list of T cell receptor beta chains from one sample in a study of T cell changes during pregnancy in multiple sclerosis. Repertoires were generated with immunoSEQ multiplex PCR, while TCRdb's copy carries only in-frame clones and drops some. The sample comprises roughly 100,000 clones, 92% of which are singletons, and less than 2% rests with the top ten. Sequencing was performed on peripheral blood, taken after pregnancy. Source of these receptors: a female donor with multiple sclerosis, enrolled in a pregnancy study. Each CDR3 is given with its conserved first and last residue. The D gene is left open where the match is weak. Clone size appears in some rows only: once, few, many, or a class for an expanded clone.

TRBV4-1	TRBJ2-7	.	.	CASSVERVHEQYF	TGCGCCAGCAGCGTAGAAAGAGTCCACGAGCAGTACTTC
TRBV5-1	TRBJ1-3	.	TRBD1	CASSLVGTGGVENTIYF	TGCGCCAGCAGCTTGGTAGGGACAGGGGGCGTCGAAAACACCATATATTTT
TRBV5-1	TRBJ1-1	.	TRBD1	CASSTSWDRNTEAFF	TGCGCCAGCAGCACCTCCTGGGACAGGAACACTGAAGCTTTCTTT
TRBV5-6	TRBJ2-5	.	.	CASSLVPGHGQETQYF	TGTGCCAGCAGCTTGGTACCGGGACACGGGCAGGAGACCCAGTACTTC
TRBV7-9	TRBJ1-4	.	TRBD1	CASSPGQGNNEKLFF	TGTGCCAGCAGCCCCGGACAGGGCAATAATGAAAAACTGTTTTTT
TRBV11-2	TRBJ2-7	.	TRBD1	CASSLDTDRAYEQYF	TGTGCCAGCAGCTTAGATACGGACAGGGCCTACGAGCAGTACTTC
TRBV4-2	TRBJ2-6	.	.	CASSRRHSGANVLTF	TGTGCCAGCAGTCGGAGGCACTCTGGGGCCAACGTCCTGACTTTC
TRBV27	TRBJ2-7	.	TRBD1	CASSATGGSYEQYF	TGTGCCAGCAGTGCGACAGGGGGATCCTACGAGCAGTACTTC
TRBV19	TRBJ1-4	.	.	CASSDRGATNEKLFF	TGTGCCAGTAGTGACCGGGGGGCCACTAATGAAAAACTGTTTTTT
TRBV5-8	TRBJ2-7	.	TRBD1	CASKGTGGSEQYF	TGTGCCAGCAAAGGGACAGGGGGCAGTGAGCAGTACTTC
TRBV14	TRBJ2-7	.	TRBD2	CASSQGQASGTYEQYF	TGTGCCAGCAGCCAAGGTCAGGCTAGCGGAACCTACGAGCAGTACTTC
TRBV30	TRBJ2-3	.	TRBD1	CARATGAITDTQYF	TGTGCCCGTGCGACAGGGGCTATCACAGATACGCAGTATTTT
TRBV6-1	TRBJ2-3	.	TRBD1	CASSEMQGAADTQYF	TGTGCCAGCAGTGAAATGCAGGGGGCCGCAGATACGCAGTATTTT
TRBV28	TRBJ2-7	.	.	CASSSGRGRELRGYEQYF	TGTGCCAGCAGTTCCGGGAGGGGGCGGGAGTTAAGGGGCTACGAGCAGTACTTC
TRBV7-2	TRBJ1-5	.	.	CASSLGGGNQPQHF	TGTGCCAGCAGCTTAGGGGGGGGCAATCAGCCCCAGCATTTT
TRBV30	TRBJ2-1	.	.	CAWRGSSYNEQFF	TGTGCCTGGAGGGGGAGCTCCTACAATGAGCAGTTCTTC
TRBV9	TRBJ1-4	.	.	CASSVAPLMDEKLFF	TGTGCCAGCAGCGTAGCACCCCTAATGGATGAAAAACTGTTTTTT
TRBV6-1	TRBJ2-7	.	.	CAARGPSPFGEQYF	TGTGCCGCCAGGGGACCTAGCCCCTTCGGCGAGCAGTACTTC
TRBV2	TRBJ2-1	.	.	CADRDSSSYNEQFF	TGTGCCGACCGGGACTCGAGCTCCTACAATGAGCAGTTCTTC
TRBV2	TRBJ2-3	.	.	CASRDGQWRPQSPDTQYF	TGTGCCAGCAGAGATGGACAGTGGCGGCCCCAATCACCAGATACGCAGTATTTT
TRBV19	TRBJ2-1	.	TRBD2	CASSKTSGRTYNEQFF	TGTGCCAGTAGTAAGACTAGCGGGAGGACCTACAATGAGCAGTTCTTC
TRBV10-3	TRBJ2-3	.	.	CAISEGLAVVDTQYF	TGTGCCATCAGTGAGGGATTAGCGGTCGTGGATACGCAGTATTTT
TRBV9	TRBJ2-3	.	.	CASSPREGAGTDTQYF	TGTGCCAGCAGCCCCCGGGAGGGGGCGGGCACAGATACGCAGTATTTT
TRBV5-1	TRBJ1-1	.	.	CASSPQGPPTAEAFF	TGCGCCAGCAGCCCCCAGGGCCCCCCCACGGCTGAAGCTTTCTTT
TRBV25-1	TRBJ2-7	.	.	CASSGLGGATIYEQYF	TGTGCCAGCAGTGGCCTTGGGGGGGCCACTATCTACGAGCAGTACTTC
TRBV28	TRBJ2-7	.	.	CASRPTGDTDYEQYF	TGTGCCAGCAGACCTACAGGAGACACCGACTACGAGCAGTACTTC
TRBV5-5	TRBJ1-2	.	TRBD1	CASTTQEGANYGYTF	TGTGCCAGCACCACGCAGGAGGGGGCGAACTATGGCTACACCTTC
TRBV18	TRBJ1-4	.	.	CASSPVTYTNEKLFF	TGTGCCAGCTCACCGGTAACATATACTAATGAAAAACTGTTTTTT
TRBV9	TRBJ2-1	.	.	CASSVGAGGNYNEQFF	TGTGCCAGCAGCGTAGGGGCGGGCGGGAACTACAATGAGCAGTTCTTC
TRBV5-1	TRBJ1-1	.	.	CASSLGNARVSTEAFF	TGCGCCAGCAGCTTGGGAAATGCCAGGGTGTCCACTGAAGCTTTCTTT
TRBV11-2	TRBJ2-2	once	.	CASSLVGGELFF	TGTGCCAGCAGCTTAGTCGGCGGGGAGCTGTTTTTT
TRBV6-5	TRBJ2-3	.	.	CASSYGAVGDTQYF	TGTGCCAGCAGTTACGGGGCGGTGGGAGATACGCAGTATTTT
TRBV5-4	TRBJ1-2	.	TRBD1	CASSLLPTGLYGYTF	TGTGCCAGCAGCCTCCTCCCGACAGGGCTCTATGGCTACACCTTC
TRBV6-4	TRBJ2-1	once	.	CASSTTSRNEQFF	TGTGCCAGCAGTACTACTAGCCGCAATGAGCAGTTCTTC
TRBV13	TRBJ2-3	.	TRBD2	CASSPPGLAGGDTQYF	TGTGCCAGCAGCCCGCCGGGACTAGCGGGGGGAGATACGCAGTATTTT
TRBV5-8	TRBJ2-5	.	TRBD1	CASNHRDRRLGTQYF	TGTGCCAGCAACCACCGGGACAGGAGGCTGGGGACCCAGTACTTC
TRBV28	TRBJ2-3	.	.	CASSFRFTDTQYF	TGTGCCAGCAGCTTCCGGTTTACAGATACGCAGTATTTT
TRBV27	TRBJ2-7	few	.	CASSLAAGPYEQYF	TGTGCCAGCAGTTTGGCGGCAGGGCCCTACGAGCAGTACTTC
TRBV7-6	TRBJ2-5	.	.	CASSSRGSEYF	TGTGCCAGCAGCTCCAGGGGATCCGAGTACTTC
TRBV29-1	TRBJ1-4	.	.	CSVRTEGGEKLFF	TGCAGCGTGCGGACAGAAGGAGGTGAAAAACTGTTTTTT
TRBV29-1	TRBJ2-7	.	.	CSALTGYEQYF	TGCAGCGCATTAACAGGGTACGAGCAGTACTTC